This TCR beta chain appears in the sequencing data of a study of blood T cell repertoires in COVID-19. This CDR3 has 15 residues. Trimming shortened V by 2 bases and J by 6 bases, and 16 bases separated the two germline ends. CDR1 and CDR2 (germline): MNHNS, SASEGT. Sequenced by immunoSEQ multiplex PCR; TCRdb stores in-frame clones only, minus some. The sample shows about 270,000 clones, around four fifths of them seen only once. The material sequenced was peripheral blood. The origin of this receptor is a woman aged 45-65 years with active or convalescent COVID-19. The rearrangement joins TRBV6-1 to TRBJ1-2; D unclear. The DNA of the CDR3 is TGTGCCAGCAGTGAATTACCGTACAAGTACCATGGCTACACCTTC. Protein product: CASSELPYKYHGYTF.